This T cell receptor beta chain is drawn from a study of blood T cell repertoires in COVID-19 (dated by TCRdb to the early 2020s). In the study overall: Samples from collaborators originated in the United States, Italy and Spain and spanned both the acute and convalescent phases of COVID-19. The prospective study material was composed of cDNA or gDNA derived from T cells, B-cell-depleted T cells, or PBMCs. The dataset comprised deeply sampled blood TCRbeta repertoires from subjects exposed to, actively infected with, or recovered from COVID-19. The repertoires were released in a freely available public database meant as a resource for research on the immune response to SARS-CoV-2. The samples were drawn from the first 160 participants of the ongoing ImmuneRACE study and from 1,200 or so subjects provided by 6 global collaborators. The sample metadata nearly always contained a de-identified subject ID, COVID-19 status, age in years and sex. Where available, HLA class I and class II types were taken from metadata supplied by the sample provider and were not determined by assay-based typing.

Inclusive of the bounding cysteine and phenylalanine, the CDR3 is 16 residues long. CDR3 DNA is the only sequence kept; it has 48 bases, read in frame from the first base. V sheds 4 bases and J sheds 2 bases, leaving 17 bases between their ends. Based on the germline V gene, the CDR1 and CDR2 sequences are MDHEN and SYDVKM. The collaborating institutions used their own protocols to collect whole blood in K2EDTA tubes. For TCRbeta analysis, collaborator samples were shipped as frozen whole blood, as isolated PBMCs, or as DNA extracted from either sample type. TCRbeta CDR3 regions were amplified from genomic DNA using the immunoSEQ Assay, a bias-controlled multiplex PCR. On the study's bioinformatics: The number of nucleated cells in each sample was estimated by amplification of reference gene primers within the assay. Sequence reads were collapsed and filtered to measure the absolute abundance of every unique TCRbeta CDR3 rearrangement. For each sample, productive Simpson clonality was calculated as the square root of Simpson's diversity index over productive rearrangements. Not all clones reach the TCRdb copy of this immuneACCESS table, which keeps in-frame sequences only. Checked studies attribute under half of the gap to unresolved V genes and leave the rest unexplained. That table gives V, J and clone size, and the DNA gave D and trimming. In all, the sample holds approximately 140,000 clones, and 85% to 90% of those were seen once. The ten largest clones capture more than 15% of the sample.

In its sample, this clone was seen once. Its antigen has not been determined. It has no much larger one-base neighbor in the sample; base qualities were not kept. Paper-wide results and their limitations: Clinical and demographic metadata were provided uncurated, with the amount varying by source and participant.

Source material: peripheral blood. The sequence was obtained from a man between 45 and 60 years old with active or convalescent COVID-19. This receptor chain uses TRBV28 and TRBJ1-1; no D gene is confidently identified. In nucleotides, the sequence is TGTGCCAGCAGTTCCAGTCGCTCAGGCCTAAACACTGAAGCTTTCTTT. Its protein product is CASSSSRSGLNTEAFF.